This T cell receptor (beta chain) was sequenced during a study of beta chain features in type 1 diabetes. General study findings and limits: Shorter TCRB CDR3s, moderately but significantly so, marked every one of the four CD4+ subsets in Type 1 diabetes patients.

Of the isolated RNA, all was reverse transcribed, and so the sequenced material was expressed TCRB transcripts. The assay was immunoSEQ multiplex PCR, and TCRdb's table has in-frame clones only and misses some. The sample gives 300,000 to 400,000 clones, 13% of which show up once; over 0.014% is in the top ten. From germline, CDR1 is KGHSH and CDR2 LQKENI. V dropped 3 bases and J dropped 7 bases, with 12 bases sitting between them. This CDR3 is built from 13 residues. This clone was observed a handful of times. Its antigen is not identified. The clonotype comes from a woman aged 18-29 years with type 1 diabetes. Sequenced material: naive CD4+ T cells from blood. The chain carries TRBV18 and TRBJ1-1; a weak D match, TRBD1 (5 bases). The CDR3 loop reads CASSPRTTSEAFF. The CDR3 DNA is TGTGCCAGCTCACCGAGGACAACCAGTGAAGCTTTCTTT.